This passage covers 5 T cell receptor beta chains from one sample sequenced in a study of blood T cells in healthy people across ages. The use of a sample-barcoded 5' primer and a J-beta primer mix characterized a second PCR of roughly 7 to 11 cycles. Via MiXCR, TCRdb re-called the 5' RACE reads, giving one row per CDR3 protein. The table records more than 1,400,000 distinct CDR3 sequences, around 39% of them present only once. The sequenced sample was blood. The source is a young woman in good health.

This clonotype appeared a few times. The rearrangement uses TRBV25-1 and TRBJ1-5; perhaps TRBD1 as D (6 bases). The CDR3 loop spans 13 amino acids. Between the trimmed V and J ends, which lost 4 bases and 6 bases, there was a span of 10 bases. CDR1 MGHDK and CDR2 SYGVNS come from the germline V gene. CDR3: CASSAGGAQPQHF. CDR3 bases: TGTGCCAGCAGTGCCGGGGGCGCTCAGCCCCAGCATTTT.

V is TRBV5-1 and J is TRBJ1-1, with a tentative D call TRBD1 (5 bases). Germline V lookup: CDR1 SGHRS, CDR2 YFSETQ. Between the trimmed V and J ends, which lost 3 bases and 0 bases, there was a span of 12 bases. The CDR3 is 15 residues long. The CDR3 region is CASSSGTLMNTEAFF. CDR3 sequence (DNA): TGCGCCAGCAGCTCGGGGACGTTGATGAACACTGAAGCTTTCTTT.

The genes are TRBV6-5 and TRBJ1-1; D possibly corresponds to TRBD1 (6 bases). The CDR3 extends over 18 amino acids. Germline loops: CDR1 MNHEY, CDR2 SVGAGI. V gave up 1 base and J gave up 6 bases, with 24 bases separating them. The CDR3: CASSYWGLIGGVNPEAFF. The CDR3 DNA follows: TGTGCCAGCAGTTACTGGGGGCTCATTGGGGGGGTGAATCCTGAAGCTTTCTTT.

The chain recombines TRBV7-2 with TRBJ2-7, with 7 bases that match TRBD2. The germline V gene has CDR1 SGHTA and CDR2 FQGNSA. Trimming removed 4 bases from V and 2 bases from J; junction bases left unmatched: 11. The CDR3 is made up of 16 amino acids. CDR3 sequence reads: CASSSESGIFTYEQYF. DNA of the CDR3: TGTGCCAGCAGCTCCGAAAGCGGGATCTTTACCTACGAGCAGTACTTC.

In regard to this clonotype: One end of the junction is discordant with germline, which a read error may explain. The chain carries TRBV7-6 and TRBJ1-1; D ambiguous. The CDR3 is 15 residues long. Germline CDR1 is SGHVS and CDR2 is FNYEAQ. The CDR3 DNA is TGTGCCAGCAACTTAGCTGGCAGCCCGAACACTGAAGCTTTCTTT. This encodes CASNLAGSPNTEAFF.